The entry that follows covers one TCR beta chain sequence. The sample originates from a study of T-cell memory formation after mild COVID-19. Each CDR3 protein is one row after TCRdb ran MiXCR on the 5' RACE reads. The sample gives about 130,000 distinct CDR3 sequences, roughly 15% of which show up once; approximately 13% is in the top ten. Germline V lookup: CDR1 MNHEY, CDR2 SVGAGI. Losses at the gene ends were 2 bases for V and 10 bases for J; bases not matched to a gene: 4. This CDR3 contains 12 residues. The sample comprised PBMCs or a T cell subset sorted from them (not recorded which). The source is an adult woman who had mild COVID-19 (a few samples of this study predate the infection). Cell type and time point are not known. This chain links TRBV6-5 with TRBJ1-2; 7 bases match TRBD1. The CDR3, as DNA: TGTGCCAGCAGTTACGATGACAGGGCCTACACCTTC. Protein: CASSYDDRAYTF.